This TCR beta chain was identified in a study of blood T cells in healthy people across ages. Alongside a J-beta primer mix, a sample-barcoded 5' primer served in a second PCR lasting roughly 6 to 11 cycles. TCRdb passed the 5' RACE reads through MiXCR, listing each CDR3 protein once. The sample holds over 1,200,000 distinct CDR3 sequences; roughly 59% are singletons and the top ten take 5% to 7%. Germline CDR1 and CDR2: MNHEY and SVGEGT. This CDR3 is 13 amino acids long. This sequence joins TRBV6-2 or TRBV6-3 and TRBJ2-4, with D possibly being TRBD2 (5 bases). Judging by the DNA end, TRBJ2-7 fits better; the J call may be wrong. Sequenced sample: blood. This clonotype was sampled from a man in his late teens or twenties in good health. DNA of the CDR3: TGTGCCAGCTGTAGCGTATACCCCTACGAGCAGTACTTC. This encodes CASCSVYPYEQYF.